This T cell receptor beta chain was captured by sequencing in a study of blood T cell repertoires in COVID-19. Sequencing used immunoSEQ multiplex PCR; TCRdb keeps in-frame clones, though not all of them. The table has about 160,000 clones, 85% to 95% seen once; the top ten hold 4.6%. This CDR3 is 13 amino acids long. V was shortened by 2 bases and J by 8 bases, with 12 bases between the two germline ends. Germline V gene data show CDR1 as SGHTA and CDR2 as FQGNSA. The chain is built from TRBV7-2 and TRBJ1-1; possible D gene TRBD1, 6 bases. Input material: peripheral blood. The clonotype was recovered from a woman aged 50 to 60 with acute or convalescent COVID-19. The chain's CDR3 is CASSLYRGQEAFF. In DNA, the CDR3 is TGTGCCAGCAGCTTATATAGGGGACAAGAAGCTTTCTTT.